This T cell receptor beta chain comes out of a study of regulatory T cells in long-lasting Graves disease. Broader study findings: Compared with new cases, persistent Graves' patients showed reduced TCR diversity.

Regarding this clonotype: Its specificity is unknown.

Trimming cost V 4 bases and J 5 bases; bases outside gene matches: 6. This CDR3 has 13 residues. Germline V gives CDR1 SGDLS, CDR2 YYNGEE. Time point defined: newly diagnosed GD, antithyroid drugs for less than 3 months. Following extraction of RNA from PBMCs, that RNA was used to make the TCR library. Arm-PCR with iRepertoire HTBI primers amplified the CDR3 regions for these TCR beta libraries. TCRdb itself ran the multiplex PCR reads through MiXCR, one entry per CDR3 protein. In the table there are around 360,000 distinct CDR3 sequences, about 17% of which are singletons. The same specimen was also included in a second study, on T cells in Graves' hyperthyroidism and ophthalmopathy.

The V and J genes are TRBV9 and TRBJ2-7; 7 bases map to TRBD1. The clonotype comes from a woman younger than 35 with Graves disease. Source: peripheral blood mononuclear cells (PBMCs), taken at new diagnosis, from a patient treated with antithyroid drugs. DNA of the CDR3: TGTGCCAGCAGCCGGGACAGTCGCGACGAGCAGTACTTC. This sequence encodes CASSRDSRDEQYF.